The rows below give T cell receptor beta chains drawn from one sample of a study of blood T cells in healthy people across ages. TCRdb independently ran MiXCR on the 5' RACE reads; one entry per CDR3 protein. The data hold 1.2 million to 1.5 million distinct CDR3 sequences, with approximately 59% observed a single time. Sequenced material: blood. The origin of the receptors is a man younger than 35 in good health. CDR3s leave out the opening cysteine and the closing phenylalanine or tryptophan. Fields, in order: J gene, V gene, CDR3 protein.

TRBJ1-6,TRBV20-1,SARELFRQGDSPLH
.,TRBV28,ASSLWVPTGTYEQY
TRBJ2-1,TRBV25-1,ASTWGKSYNEQF
TRBJ2-4,TRBV28,ASSRQGQKNIQY
TRBJ2-6,TRBV5-1,ASSVGLISGANVLT
TRBJ2-1,TRBV7-2,ASGRGQSLGEQF
TRBJ1-2,TRBV29-1,SARKGQRGPNYGYT
TRBJ1-4,TRBV18,ASSPRGPTAEKLF
TRBJ2-7,TRBV20-1,SAPPPGQGSYEQY
TRBJ2-7,TRBV20-1,SARVFQGSPYEQY
TRBJ2-1,TRBV5-1,ASSFGRGANEQF
TRBJ1-1,TRBV7-8,ASSAEMLSMGTEAF
TRBJ1-1,TRBV21-1,ASSSRGTWGEAF
TRBJ2-1,TRBV9,ASSPPSDEQF
TRBJ2-5,TRBV10-3,AISGPQRGLQETQY
TRBJ2-3,TRBV29-1,SVAPNTDTQY
TRBJ1-1,TRBV6-8,ASNRGGAPYMNTEAF
TRBJ2-7,TRBV3-1,ASSRRLSYEQY
TRBJ1-5,TRBV4-1,ASSQRDRTNQPQH
TRBJ2-3,TRBV12-3/TRBV12-4,ASSGAFAGGRPDTQY
TRBJ1-1,TRBV7-6,ASSLDSGRVNTEAF
TRBJ1-1,TRBV12-3/TRBV12-4,ASRRQNRGTEAF
TRBJ2-1,TRBV20-1,SARDLVAGGSYNEQF
TRBJ2-7,TRBV27,ASSLASYRYEQY
TRBJ2-1,TRBV29-1,SATTIARDSHNEQF
TRBJ1-2,TRBV6-6,ASSPTVYYGYT
TRBJ1-5,TRBV25-1,ASSGGGPQH
TRBJ2-6,TRBV20-1,SARRGGSSGANVLT
TRBJ1-1,TRBV12-3/TRBV12-4,ASANTENTEAF
TRBJ2-2,TRBV5-1,ASSPQIRTGELF
TRBJ2-3,TRBV28,ASSFGGKRTDTQY
TRBJ2-6,TRBV2,ASMTSSGANVLT
.,TRBV20-1,SARDQLSYEQY
TRBJ2-7,TRBV18,ASSPPERDEQY
TRBJ2-1,TRBV27,ASSDTGYGLNNEQF
TRBJ2-1,TRBV6-1,ASSPYPGLGDNEQF
TRBJ2-3,TRBV18,ASSQKPQNTDTQY
TRBJ1-2,TRBV20-1,SARTREAGYT
TRBJ2-7,TRBV28,AAWDRRYEQY
TRBJ2-1,TRBV7-9,ASSLFRGDYNEQF
TRBJ2-1,TRBV29-1,SGAGQGNEQF
TRBJ2-2,TRBV6-2/TRBV6-3,ASRRRQAPGELF
.,TRBV4-1,ASSQETGEKETQY
TRBJ1-2,TRBV4-1,ASSQETGERDGYT
TRBJ2-4,TRBV6-4,ASSDSSGFQY
TRBJ2-5,TRBV10-3,AISERPGQRGIQETQY
TRBJ2-7,TRBV25-1,ASSGPLGYEQY
TRBJ2-7,TRBV25-1,ASSVGQGAHEQY
.,TRBV12-3/TRBV12-4,ASSLAEGLYEQY
TRBJ2-3,TRBV6-2/TRBV6-3,ASTFVLDSTSYTDTQY
TRBJ2-4,TRBV6-5,ASSDLQDNIQY
TRBJ2-3,TRBV20-1,SATRVGTSGSADTQY
TRBJ2-3,TRBV29-1,SVEIGRAATDTQY
TRBJ1-6,TRBV6-1,ASIARRDSPLH
TRBJ2-1,TRBV4-1,ASGPPLRTGIREQF
.,TRBV7-9,ASSLAPRDRDNEQY
TRBJ2-1,TRBV20-1,SARFRGYEQF
TRBJ2-7,TRBV20-1,SARYVAGEQY
TRBJ2-3,TRBV25-1,ASSDAAASGGADTQY